These 21 T cell receptor beta chains were sequenced from one sample in a study of T cells in Graves' hyperthyroidism and ophthalmopathy. TCR beta CDR3 sequences were amplified from RNA transcripts. The HTBI set primed first-round TCR CDR3 RT-PCR. TCRdb processed the multiplex PCR reads anew with MiXCR; each CDR3 protein has one entry. Of about 210,000 distinct CDR3 sequences detected, 15% to 20% appear once; the ten largest clones hold under 65%. Sequencing was done on a sample of blood. These TCRs come from a man aged 45-65 years with Graves' hyperthyroidism.

This clonotype was observed a few times. V is TRBV19 and J is TRBJ2-7; 12 nucleotides agree with TRBD2. The CDR3 totals 14 residues. After removal of 4 bases from V and 2 bases from J, the junction contained 0 bases not matched to a gene. Germline V gene sequence: CDR1 LNHDA, CDR2 SQIVND (reference sequence). The chain's CDR3 is CASSTSGRAYEQYF. Here the CDR3 DNA reads TGTGCCAGTAGTACTAGCGGGAGGGCCTACGAGCAGTACTTC.

This clonotype was picked up many times. This chain links TRBV2 with TRBJ1-2; D possibly corresponds to TRBD1 (5 bases). This CDR3 contains 13 residues. Germline CDR1 is SNHLY and CDR2 is FYNNEI. The ends were cut back, 4 bases at V and 6 bases at J, with 12 bases in the middle. CDR3 nucleotide sequence: TGTGCCAGCAGTGTCGCAACAGGAGATGGCTACACCTTC. It codes for CASSVATGDGYTF.

This clonotype came up many times. The V call is TRBV3-1, the J call TRBJ1-3, with a tentative D call TRBD1 (5 bases). Germline loops: CDR1 LGHDT, CDR2 YNNKEL (reference sequence). There are 14 residues in the CDR3. Between the trimmed V and J ends, which lost 4 bases and 4 bases, there was a span of 11 bases. CDR3 region: CASSPGTVGNTIYF. DNA for the CDR3: TGTGCCAGCAGCCCGGGGACTGTCGGAAACACCATATATTTT.

This clonotype was detected ten times or more. CDR3 sequence: CASSRGQGIYNEQFF. CDR3 bases: TGTGCCAGCAGTCGGGGACAGGGTATCTACAATGAGCAGTTCTTC. The rearrangement uses TRBV27 and TRBJ2-1, with 9 nucleotides matching TRBD1. In germline, CDR1 is MNHEY, CDR2 SMNVEV (reference sequence). The CDR3 length is 15 residues. The V segment lost 5 bases and the J segment 3 bases; nucleotides outside the gene matches: 5.

V is TRBV11-3 and J is TRBJ2-2; D is perhaps TRBD2 (6 bases). Trimming stripped 3 bases from V and 1 base from J, with 9 bases between. This CDR3 contains 15 residues. CDR1 and CDR2 from the germline V gene are SGHNT and YENEEA. CDR3 sequence: CASSFWRENTGELFF. In DNA form, the CDR3 reads TGTGCCAGCAGCTTTTGGCGGGAGAACACCGGGGAGCTGTTTTTT.

The genes are TRBV30 and TRBJ1-2; D may be TRBD1 (5 bases). V was clipped by 3 bases and J by 2 bases, with 13 bases between them. The CDR3 is 14 residues long. The germline CDR1 and CDR2 sequences are GTSNPN and SVGIG (reference sequence). CDR3 sequence: CAWRKRTSNYGYTF. The CDR3 bases are TGTGCCTGGAGAAAAAGGACAAGCAACTATGGCTACACCTTC.

This clonotype was seen many times. V usage is TRBV28 and J usage is TRBJ1-2, with 7 bases matching TRBD1. This CDR3 is built from 14 residues. V lost 3 bases, J lost 4 bases, and 5 bases stayed unmatched. Per the germline V gene, CDR1 is MDHEN and CDR2 is SYDVKM. CDR3 sequence reads: CASSFDRESYGYTF. CDR3 nucleotides: TGTGCCAGCAGTTTTGACAGGGAAAGCTATGGCTACACCTTC.

V is TRBV20-1 and J is TRBJ2-1; the D gene could be TRBD1 or TRBD2 (11 bases each). Trimming pared 5 bases from V and 3 bases from J, leaving 29 bases between. Germline CDR1 reads DFQATT; CDR2 reads SNEGSKA (reference sequence). CDR3 length: 19 residues. The CDR3 protein is CSAWDRGVLAGGVYNEQFF. CDR3 nucleotide sequence: TGCAGTGCTTGGGACAGGGGGGTGCTAGCGGGAGGTGTCTACAATGAGCAGTTCTTC.

This clonotype was counted ten times or more. This sequence joins TRBV28 and TRBJ2-1; D is possibly TRBD2 (5 bases). This CDR3 contains 18 residues. The V end lost 2 bases, the J end lost 0 bases, and 17 bases lay between the germline ends. Germline V gives CDR1 MDHEN, CDR2 SYDVKM. The CDR3 is CASSLSVGNFSSYNEQFF. The CDR3 DNA is TGTGCCAGCAGTTTAAGCGTCGGGAACTTCAGCTCCTACAATGAGCAGTTCTTC. Complete variable domain (other parts from reference TRBV28 and TRBJ2-1): DVKVTQSSRYLVKRTGEKVFLECVQDMDHENMFWYRQDPGLGLRLIYFSYDVKMKEKGDIPEGYSVSREKKERFSLILESASTNQTSMYLCASSLSVGNFSSYNEQFFGPGTRLTVL.

This clonotype was counted at least ten times. The V call is TRBV20-1, the J call TRBJ2-2; D remains ambiguous. V was cut by 1 base and J by 1 base, with 7 bases left in between. The CDR3 consists of 14 residues. CDR1 and CDR2 from the germline V gene are DFQATT and SNEGSKA (reference sequence). This CDR3 is CSARGDQNTGELFF. In DNA form, the CDR3 reads TGCAGTGCTAGAGGAGATCAGAACACCGGGGAGCTGTTTTTT.

Regarding this clonotype: Compared with germline, one end of the junction differs, possibly owing to a read error. The chain uses TRBV7-9 and TRBJ2-5; 9 positions agree with TRBD2. The CDR3 length is 17 residues. Germline V lookup: CDR1 SEHNR, CDR2 FQNEAQ (reference sequence). The CDR3 loop is CASSQMAGGPRQETQYF. For the CDR3, the DNA is TGCGCCAGCAGCCAAATGGCGGGAGGGCCCCGCCAAGAGACCCAGTACTTC.

The V and J genes are TRBV20-1 and TRBJ1-2; 11 bases are shared with TRBD1. V was pared by 5 bases and J by 8 bases, with 4 bases of the junction left unmatched. Germline values: CDR1 DFQATT, CDR2 SNEGSKA (reference sequence). The CDR3 is made up of 12 amino acids. Here the CDR3 reads CSAPDRGLGYTF. CDR3 bases: TGCAGTGCTCCGGACAGGGGGCTCGGCTACACCTTC.

The V call is TRBV19, the J call TRBJ2-1, with TRBD2 as a possible D gene (5 bases). This CDR3 is built from 16 residues. Germline loops: CDR1 LNHDA, CDR2 SQIVND (reference sequence). The V end was cut by 5 bases, the J end by 0 bases, with 14 bases between. CDR3 nucleotides: TGTGCCAGTAGTGGTAGGACTGCGAGCTCCTACAATGAGCAGTTCTTC. Translating gives CASSGRTASSYNEQFF.

The rearrangement links TRBV12-3 or TRBV12-4 to TRBJ2-5; 10 bases agree with TRBD2. V gave up 6 bases and J gave up 0 bases; unmatched junction bases: 10. The CDR3 spans 17 residues. CDR3 sequence: CASSRTLLAGYQETQYF. CDR3 bases: TGTGCCAGCAGCCGAACCTTACTAGCGGGGTACCAAGAGACCCAGTACTTC.

This clonotype was detected a few times. This rearrangement joins TRBV24-1 to TRBJ2-5, with 13 bases identical to TRBD2. The CDR3 extends over 17 amino acids. With 4 bases clipped from V and 9 bases from J, the junction kept 13 bases outside the gene matches. Germline V gene lookup returns CDR1 KGHDR and CDR2 SFDVKD. This CDR3 is CATSDSPGLAGLEAQYF. The CDR3 nucleotides are TGTGCCACCAGTGACTCGCCGGGACTAGCGGGATTGGAGGCCCAGTACTTC.

The chain has TRBV24-1 and TRBJ2-7; tentatively, D is TRBD1 (6 bases). V was cut by 4 bases and J by 3 bases, with 12 bases left in between. Germline V gene sequence: CDR1 KGHDR, CDR2 SFDVKD. CDR3 length: 14 amino acids. The CDR3 coding sequence is TGTGCCACCAGTGAAACGGGACATCGCTACGAGCAGTACTTC. It is translated as CATSETGHRYEQYF.

This clonotype has at least ten counts. The chain combines TRBV2 with TRBJ2-5; D possibly corresponds to TRBD1 (6 bases). V was clipped by 1 base and J by 4 bases, with 7 bases between them. CDR1 is SNHLY and CDR2 is FYNNEI in the germline V gene. The CDR3 has 13 amino acids. The CDR3 DNA sequence: TGTGCCAGCAGTGAAGTAGGGGGAGAGACCCAGTACTTC. Its translation is CASSEVGGETQYF.

In its sample, this clonotype was seen once. The chain combines TRBV6-4 with TRBJ2-7; a possible D gene is TRBD2 (5 bases). The CDR3 sequence is 16 residues long. Germline V gives CDR1 MRHNA, CDR2 SNTAGT. Trimming stripped 2 bases from V and 3 bases from J, with 17 bases between. DNA of the CDR3: TGTGCCAGCAGTGACGCGCAGACTATTACAATCTACGAGCAGTACTTC. Its protein is CASSDAQTITIYEQYF.

The chain has TRBV29-1 and TRBJ2-5; tentatively, D is TRBD1 (5 bases). The CDR3 sequence is 12 residues long. V was pared by 0 bases and J by 13 bases, with 15 bases between. Germline-derived CDR1 and CDR2 are SQVTM and ANQGSEA. CDR3 DNA sequence: TGCAGCGTTGAAGATATTCGGCAGGGTCTGTACTTC. It translates to CSVEDIRQGLYF.

This clonotype was detected many times. This chain links TRBV28 with TRBJ2-5; 7 positions agree with TRBD1. The length of the CDR3 is 13 residues. V was clipped by 5 bases and J by 5 bases; unmatched bases: 5. Germline CDR1 MDHEN, CDR2 SYDVKM. CDR3 sequence reads: CASSPTGLETQYF. CDR3 in DNA: TGTGCCAGCAGTCCGACAGGGCTGGAGACCCAGTACTTC.

The V and J genes are TRBV28 and TRBJ2-1, with a possible D match to TRBD2 (5 bases). Trimming removed 6 bases at V and 4 bases at J, with 16 bases between. Germline assignment: CDR1 MDHEN and CDR2 SYDVKM. The CDR3 runs to 15 residues. The CDR3 DNA sequence: TGTGCCAGCAGCTTACCGTCTAGCCGGTACAATGAGCAGTTCTTC. This codes for CASSLPSSRYNEQFF.